Below, 14 T cell receptor beta chains from the same sample are listed, as sequenced in a study of CXCR3-negative and CXCR3-positive naive CD8 T cells. UMI-labeled 5' RACE TRB cDNA libraries were prepared from the cells. Each CDR3 protein gets one entry in TCRdb, which reprocessed the 5' RACE reads and gives no DNA. The sample is made up of about 46,000 distinct CDR3 sequences, and the top ten hold 2.5% of it. The sequencing sample was made of naive CXCR3- CD8+ T cells from blood. Subset of the sample: CD45RO-CCR7+CD27+CD95- naive CD8+ T cells lacking CXCR3 (TNR3-). All receptors derive from a human donor in good health. Some clones in this sample may be carry-over from other donors' samples.

The chain uses TRBV12-3 or TRBV12-4 and TRBJ2-7. The CDR3 spans 13 residues. CDR3 protein: CASTPRGTYEQYF.

This chain connects TRBV6-4 to TRBJ2-5; TCRdb's D gene call, TRBD1, goes unchecked for lack of DNA. The CDR3 runs to 15 residues. Germline values: CDR1 MRHNA, CDR2 SNTAGT. The CDR3 reads CASSSLAGKQETQYF.

V usage is TRBV28 and J usage is TRBJ2-1; without DNA, the TCRdb call of TRBD1 cannot be checked. Germline CDR1 reads MDHEN; CDR2 reads SYDVKM. The CDR3 spans 18 residues. CDR3 loop: CASSPWFREGGPNNEQFF.

The chain is built from TRBV2 and TRBJ2-1; TCRdb proposes TRBD2, but this gene call is untestable without DNA. Germline V lookup: CDR1 SNHLY, CDR2 FYNNEI. The CDR3 totals 17 residues. The CDR3 reads CASSTRPAASSYNEQFF.

The gene calls are TRBV7-7 and TRBJ2-2. In germline, CDR1 is SSHAT, CDR2 FNYEAQ (reference sequence). The CDR3 loop spans 13 amino acids. This CDR3 reads CASSRLNTGELFF.

The gene calls are TRBV6-5 and TRBJ2-3; no DNA is available, so the TRBD1 call from TCRdb remains unchecked. The CDR3 sequence is 14 residues long. CDR1 MNHEY and CDR2 SVGAGI come from the germline V gene. CDR3 sequence: CASSYLGTTDTQYF.

The chain is built from TRBV15 and TRBJ2-3; TCRdb returns TRBD1, unconfirmable since there is no DNA. CDR3 length: 14 residues. CDR1 and CDR2 from the germline V gene are LNHNV and YYDKDF (reference sequence). CDR3 amino acids: CATRDSKSTDTQYF. The full variable domain, in which reference TRBV15 and TRBJ2-3 provide the parts outside the CDR3, is DAMVIQNPRYQVTQFGKPVTLSCSQTLNHNVMYWYQQKSSQAPKLLFHYYDKDFNNEADTPDNFQSRRPNTSFCFLDIRSPGLGDTAMYLCATRDSKSTDTQYFGPGTRLTVL.

The chain combines TRBV27 with TRBJ2-7; TCRdb reports TRBD1, a call that lacks DNA to check it against. Germline lookup yields CDR1 MNHEY and CDR2 SMNVEV (reference sequence). The CDR3 consists of 15 residues. This CDR3 is CASSRGWGETYEQYF.

The chain has TRBV7-2 and TRBJ2-3; as DNA is missing, the TRBD2 call by TCRdb cannot be tested. The CDR3 runs 18 residues. CDR1 and CDR2 (germline): SGHTA, FQGNSA. This CDR3 reads CASSLSKTSGKSTDTQYF.

CDR3 sequence: CASSVAAGAYEQYF. This sequence joins TRBV9 and TRBJ2-7; TCRdb's D gene call, TRBD2, goes unchecked for lack of DNA. This CDR3 contains 14 residues. Germline assignment: CDR1 SGDLS and CDR2 YYNGEE.

The rearrangement joins TRBV21-1 to TRBJ2-1; as DNA is missing, the TRBD2 call by TCRdb cannot be tested. TRBV21-1 is designated a pseudogene. This CDR3 is built from 20 residues. CDR3 region: CASSKKKGLAGVKTGNEQFF.

This rearrangement joins TRBV27 to TRBJ2-7; no DNA is available, so the TRBD1 call from TCRdb remains unchecked. CDR3 length: 13 amino acids. Per the germline V gene, CDR1 is MNHEY and CDR2 is SMNVEV (reference sequence). The CDR3 protein is CASRAGTGSQAYF.

The J gene is TRBJ2-1, the V gene TRBV9; TCRdb outputs TRBD2, but without DNA this stays unchecked. Looked up from germline, CDR1 is SGDLS and CDR2 is YYNGEE. The length of the CDR3 is 14 residues. CDR3 sequence reads: CASSVDNSGNEQFF.

The J gene is TRBJ2-6, the V gene TRBV29-1; TCRdb designates TRBD2, a call that cannot be tested without DNA. CDR1 SQVTM and CDR2 ANQGSEA come from the germline V gene. There are 16 residues in the CDR3. CDR3 in amino acids: CSVDGRATGGANVLTF.